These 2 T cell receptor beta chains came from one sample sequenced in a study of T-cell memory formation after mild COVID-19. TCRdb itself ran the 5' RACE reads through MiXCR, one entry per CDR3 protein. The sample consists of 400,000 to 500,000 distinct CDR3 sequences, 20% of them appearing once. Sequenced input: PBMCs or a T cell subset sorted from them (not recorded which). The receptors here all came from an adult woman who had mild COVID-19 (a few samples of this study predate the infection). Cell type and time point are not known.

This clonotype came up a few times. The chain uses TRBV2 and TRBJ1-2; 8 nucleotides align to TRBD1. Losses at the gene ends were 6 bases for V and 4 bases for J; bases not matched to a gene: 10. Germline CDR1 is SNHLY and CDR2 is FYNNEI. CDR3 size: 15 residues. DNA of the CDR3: TGTGCCAGCAGAGCCGGGACAGGAGATCTCTATGGCTACACCTTC. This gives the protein CASRAGTGDLYGYTF.

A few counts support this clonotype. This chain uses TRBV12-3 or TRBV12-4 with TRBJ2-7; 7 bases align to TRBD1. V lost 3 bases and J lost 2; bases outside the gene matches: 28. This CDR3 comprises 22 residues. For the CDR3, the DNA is TGTGCCAGCAGTTTCCTACGCCTGACGGGCCGTCTCCTTGGGACAGCGACCTACGAGCAGTACTTC. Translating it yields CASSFLRLTGRLLGTATYEQYF.